This passage covers 4 T cell receptor beta chains from one sample sequenced in a study of T cell responses to AZD1222 COVID-19 vaccine. Here immunoSEQ multiplex PCR was the method, and the copy in TCRdb shows in-frame clones only, minus some. The data show approximately 150,000 clones, 90% to 95% seen once. The source material was peripheral blood, sampled on day 0 of AZD1222 vaccination. Source of these receptors: an adult in good health.

CDR3 nucleotides: TGCAGCGTGACAGCGCTAGTGAATATGAGGAACACTGAAGCTTTCTTT. Its protein product is CSVTALVNMRNTEAFF. This chain links TRBV29-1 with TRBJ1-1; weak D call: TRBD1 (5 bases). V gave up 6 bases and J gave up 1 base, with 21 bases separating them. CDR3 length: 16 residues. Germline V gives CDR1 SQVTM, CDR2 ANQGSEA.

The rearrangement uses TRBV3-1 (or the pseudogene TRBV3-2) and TRBJ1-1; maybe TRBD1 (5 bases). The CDR3 loop spans 15 amino acids. V was clipped by 2 bases and J by 0 bases, with 10 bases between them. CDR1 is LGHDT, CDR2 YNNKEL, per germline (reference sequence). Written as DNA, the CDR3 is TGTGCCAGCAGCCAAAGGGGCAGCATGAACACTGAAGCTTTCTTT. As protein: CASSQRGSMNTEAFF.

V gene TRBV28 combines with J gene TRBJ1-4; TRBD1 matches 10 bases. V dropped 1 base and J dropped 6; count of bases not matched to a gene: 2. The CDR3 extends over 15 amino acids. Germline V gene sequence: CDR1 MDHEN, CDR2 SYDVKM. Here the CDR3 DNA reads TGTGCCAGCAGTTTATCCGGGACAGGGGATGAAAAACTGTTTTTT. This sequence encodes CASSLSGTGDEKLFF.

V usage is TRBV4-2 and J usage is TRBJ1-1, with TRBD1 matching over 9 bases. The germline gives CDR1 LGHNA, CDR2 YNFKEQ. V was pared by 1 base and J by 11 bases, with 5 bases of the junction left unmatched. This CDR3 has 13 amino acids. For the CDR3, the DNA is TGTGCCAGCAGCCAAGGGGGGACAGGGTGGGCTTTCTTT. Amino acid sequence: CASSQGGTGWAFF.